This is a list of T cell receptor beta chains from one sample in a study of T-cell memory formation after mild COVID-19. TCRdb itself ran the 5' RACE reads through MiXCR, one entry per CDR3 protein. This table has 200,000 to 250,000 distinct CDR3 sequences, more than 9% appearing once. The specimen was PBMCs or a T cell subset sorted from them (not recorded which). Receptor source: a man aged 18 to 30 who had mild COVID-19 (a few samples of this study predate the infection). Cell type and time point are not known. The CDR3 runs from the conserved cysteine through the conserved F or W. The order of the fields is V gene, clone size, D gene, J gene, CDR3 protein, CDR3 DNA. D genes are given only for firm matches. Part of the rows lack a size; the others show once, few, many or a class for expanded clones.

V gene: TRBV13; clone size: -; D gene: -; J gene: TRBJ1-3; CDR3 protein: CASSFRGPPGNTIYF; CDR3 DNA: TGTGCCAGCAGCTTTCGGGGTCCCCCTGGAAACACCATATATTTT
V gene: TRBV3-1; clone size: -; D gene: -; J gene: TRBJ1-1; CDR3 protein: CASSRGTRGNGAFF; CDR3 DNA: TGTGCCAGCAGTCGAGGGACGCGGGGAAATGGCGCTTTCTTT
V gene: TRBV20-1; clone size: few; D gene: TRBD2; J gene: TRBJ2-2; CDR3 protein: CSARHGGGHPGELFF; CDR3 DNA: TGCAGTGCTAGACACGGCGGGGGGCATCCCGGGGAGCTGTTTTTT
V gene: TRBV15; clone size: -; D gene: TRBD1; J gene: TRBJ2-2; CDR3 protein: CATSRDTGGYTGELFF; CDR3 DNA: TGTGCCACCAGCAGAGATACAGGGGGTTACACCGGGGAGCTGTTTTTT
V gene: TRBV29-1; clone size: -; D gene: TRBD1; J gene: TRBJ2-5; CDR3 protein: CSVARGYETQYF; CDR3 DNA: TGCAGCGTAGCCAGGGGGTATGAGACCCAGTACTTC
V gene: TRBV10-3; clone size: -; D gene: -; J gene: TRBJ2-2; CDR3 protein: CAISGTTGLELFF; CDR3 DNA: TGTGCCATCAGTGGAACTACAGGACTGGAGCTGTTTTTT
V gene: TRBV19; clone size: -; D gene: -; J gene: TRBJ1-4; CDR3 protein: CASRKVASGEKLFF; CDR3 DNA: TGTGCCAGTAGAAAAGTGGCCAGCGGAGAAAAACTGTTTTTT
V gene: TRBV15; clone size: few; D gene: TRBD1; J gene: TRBJ2-7; CDR3 protein: CATSSRQGLSSYEQYF; CDR3 DNA: TGTGCCACCAGCAGCCGACAGGGCCTAAGCTCCTACGAGCAGTACTTC
V gene: TRBV9; clone size: few; D gene: -; J gene: TRBJ2-2; CDR3 protein: CASSVEGGTAGELFF; CDR3 DNA: TGTGCCAGCAGCGTAGAAGGGGGGACGGCCGGGGAGCTGTTTTTT
V gene: TRBV20-1; clone size: few; D gene: TRBD2; J gene: TRBJ2-5; CDR3 protein: CSAILAGGTQYF; CDR3 DNA: TGCAGTGCTATACTAGCGGGGGGTACCCAGTACTTC
V gene: TRBV18; clone size: many; D gene: -; J gene: TRBJ2-7; CDR3 protein: CASSPAGAGVLYEQYF; CDR3 DNA: TGTGCCAGCTCACCGGCTGGGGCAGGGGTGTTGTACGAGCAGTACTTC
V gene: TRBV6-6; clone size: -; D gene: -; J gene: TRBJ2-3; CDR3 protein: CASSYTSDTQYF; CDR3 DNA: TGTGCCAGCAGTTACACTAGCGATACGCAGTATTTT
V gene: TRBV3-1; clone size: few; D gene: TRBD2; J gene: TRBJ2-5; CDR3 protein: CASSSGTIGETQYF; CDR3 DNA: TGTGCCAGCAGCTCCGGGACTATTGGGGAGACCCAGTACTTC
V gene: TRBV7-9; clone size: -; D gene: -; J gene: TRBJ1-6; CDR3 protein: CASRNWDNSPLHF; CDR3 DNA: TGTGCCAGTCGGAACTGGGATAATTCACCCCTCCACTTT
V gene: TRBV12-3/TRBV12-4; clone size: many; D gene: -; J gene: TRBJ1-6; CDR3 protein: CASSLGHMFRGGSPLHF; CDR3 DNA: TGTGCCAGCAGTTTAGGGCATATGTTCCGAGGTGGTTCACCCCTCCACTTT
V gene: TRBV2; clone size: -; D gene: TRBD1; J gene: TRBJ1-5; CDR3 protein: CASTGVGNQPQHF; CDR3 DNA: TGTGCCAGTACAGGGGTGGGAAATCAGCCCCAGCATTTT
V gene: TRBV9; clone size: -; D gene: -; J gene: TRBJ1-5; CDR3 protein: CASSVENDQPQHF; CDR3 DNA: TGTGCCAGCAGCGTAGAAAATGACCAGCCCCAGCATTTT
V gene: TRBV5-1; clone size: few; D gene: TRBD1; J gene: TRBJ2-2; CDR3 protein: CASSGPGQGGTGELFF; CDR3 DNA: TGCGCCAGCAGCGGACCGGGACAGGGTGGCACCGGGGAGCTGTTTTTT
V gene: TRBV4-1; clone size: many; D gene: TRBD1; J gene: TRBJ1-1; CDR3 protein: CASSPRQGVRTTEMNTEAFF; CDR3 DNA: TGCGCCAGCAGCCCACGGCAGGGGGTACGTACCACGGAAATGAACACTGAAGCTTTCTTT
V gene: TRBV4-3; clone size: -; D gene: -; J gene: TRBJ2-5; CDR3 protein: CASSQDLIRGHQETQYF; CDR3 DNA: TGCGCCAGCAGCCAAGATCTCATACGGGGTCACCAAGAGACCCAGTACTTC
V gene: TRBV2; clone size: -; D gene: TRBD2; J gene: TRBJ2-1; CDR3 protein: CASSEGSGVHNEQFF; CDR3 DNA: TGTGCCAGCAGTGAAGGTAGCGGGGTCCACAATGAGCAGTTCTTC
V gene: TRBV7-2; clone size: -; D gene: TRBD1; J gene: TRBJ2-3; CDR3 protein: CASSKIAGGGTDTQYF; CDR3 DNA: TGTGCCAGCAGCAAAATAGCAGGGGGCGGCACAGATACGCAGTATTTT
V gene: TRBV12-3/TRBV12-4; clone size: -; D gene: -; J gene: TRBJ2-5; CDR3 protein: CASSAGRGPRETQYF; CDR3 DNA: TGTGCCAGCAGTGCAGGACGCGGGCCGAGAGAGACCCAGTACTTC
V gene: TRBV7-3; clone size: many; D gene: TRBD1; J gene: TRBJ2-1; CDR3 protein: CASSYAGGGEQFF; CDR3 DNA: TGTGCCAGCAGCTATGCAGGGGGTGGTGAGCAGTTCTTC
V gene: TRBV3-1; clone size: few; D gene: -; J gene: TRBJ2-1; CDR3 protein: CASSPRRGRGGNEQFF; CDR3 DNA: TGTGCCAGCAGCCCGCGGAGGGGGCGCGGGGGCAATGAGCAGTTCTTC
V gene: TRBV7-2; clone size: many; D gene: TRBD2; J gene: TRBJ2-2; CDR3 protein: CASSWDLTSGGTGELFF; CDR3 DNA: TGTGCCAGCAGCTGGGATTTGACTAGCGGGGGCACCGGGGAGCTGTTTTTT
V gene: TRBV5-1; clone size: many; D gene: TRBD1; J gene: TRBJ2-3; CDR3 protein: CASSRGQGAIDTQYF; CDR3 DNA: TGCGCCAGCAGCCGAGGACAGGGGGCTATAGATACGCAGTATTTT
V gene: TRBV9; clone size: -; D gene: TRBD1; J gene: TRBJ1-6; CDR3 protein: CASSVDGQGNSPLHF; CDR3 DNA: TGTGCCAGCAGCGTAGATGGACAGGGAAATTCACCCCTCCACTTT
V gene: TRBV18; clone size: -; D gene: -; J gene: TRBJ2-5; CDR3 protein: CASSPGSRNQETQYF; CDR3 DNA: TGTGCCAGCTCACCAGGGTCTAGGAACCAAGAGACCCAGTACTTC
V gene: TRBV29-1; clone size: -; D gene: -; J gene: TRBJ2-1; CDR3 protein: CSVDKDSVNEQFF; CDR3 DNA: TGCAGCGTAGATAAGGACAGCGTCAATGAGCAGTTCTTC
V gene: TRBV5-1; clone size: -; D gene: -; J gene: TRBJ1-6; CDR3 protein: CASSLAGDNQVPYNSPLHF; CDR3 DNA: TGCGCCAGCAGCTTGGCGGGGGACAATCAAGTCCCCTATAATTCACCCCTCCACTTT
V gene: TRBV20-1; clone size: -; D gene: -; J gene: TRBJ2-3; CDR3 protein: CSARDRIRATDTQYF; CDR3 DNA: TGCAGTGCTAGAGACCGGATCAGGGCCACAGATACGCAGTATTTT
V gene: TRBV6-5; clone size: few; D gene: TRBD1; J gene: TRBJ2-3; CDR3 protein: CASNKRTGGIPDTQYF; CDR3 DNA: TGTGCCAGCAACAAACGGACAGGGGGAATACCAGATACGCAGTATTTT
V gene: TRBV7-9; clone size: many; D gene: TRBD2; J gene: TRBJ2-1; CDR3 protein: CASRAPGLAYNEQFF; CDR3 DNA: TGTGCCAGCAGAGCCCCGGGACTAGCGTACAATGAGCAGTTCTTC
V gene: TRBV9; clone size: few; D gene: -; J gene: TRBJ2-3; CDR3 protein: CASSVLSTSTDTQYF; CDR3 DNA: TGTGCCAGCAGCGTGCTAAGCACTAGCACAGATACGCAGTATTTT
V gene: TRBV20-1; clone size: few; D gene: -; J gene: TRBJ2-5; CDR3 protein: CSAAVAGSGTQYF; CDR3 DNA: TGCAGTGCTGCCGTCGCTGGCAGCGGGACCCAGTACTTC
V gene: TRBV9; clone size: -; D gene: -; J gene: TRBJ2-1; CDR3 protein: CASSVEVSGGEQFF; CDR3 DNA: TGTGCCAGCAGCGTAGAAGTAAGCGGCGGTGAGCAGTTCTTC
V gene: TRBV27; clone size: -; D gene: -; J gene: TRBJ1-2; CDR3 protein: CASTPQGFYGYTF; CDR3 DNA: TGTGCCAGCACCCCCCAGGGATTCTATGGCTACACCTTC
V gene: TRBV9; clone size: few; D gene: TRBD1; J gene: TRBJ1-2; CDR3 protein: CASSVPGGYGYTF; CDR3 DNA: TGTGCCAGCAGCGTTCCAGGGGGTTATGGCTACACCTTC
V gene: TRBV19; clone size: few; D gene: -; J gene: TRBJ2-1; CDR3 protein: CASSNPPGEQFF; CDR3 DNA: TGTGCCAGTAGTAATCCCCCGGGGGAGCAGTTCTTC
V gene: TRBV6-5; clone size: few; D gene: -; J gene: TRBJ2-3; CDR3 protein: CASRPDLGTDTQYF; CDR3 DNA: TGTGCCAGCAGGCCGGATTTAGGCACAGATACGCAGTATTTT
V gene: TRBV15; clone size: -; D gene: -; J gene: TRBJ1-6; CDR3 protein: CATSRDLRGSPLHF; CDR3 DNA: TGTGCCACCAGCAGAGATCTGAGGGGTTCACCCCTCCACTTT
V gene: TRBV5-1; clone size: many; D gene: -; J gene: TRBJ2-6; CDR3 protein: CASSFFSGANVLTF; CDR3 DNA: TGCGCCAGCAGCTTCTTCTCTGGGGCCAACGTCCTGACTTTC
V gene: TRBV29-1; clone size: -; D gene: -; J gene: TRBJ1-5; CDR3 protein: CSVRDPDQPQHF; CDR3 DNA: TGCAGCGTCCGGGACCCTGATCAGCCCCAGCATTTT
V gene: TRBV7-8; clone size: many; D gene: TRBD2; J gene: TRBJ2-3; CDR3 protein: CASRHEAGGGDTQYF; CDR3 DNA: TGTGCCAGCAGACACGAAGCGGGGGGAGGTGATACGCAGTATTTT
V gene: TRBV7-2; clone size: few; D gene: TRBD1; J gene: TRBJ1-5; CDR3 protein: CASSRLGDRGVQPQHF; CDR3 DNA: TGTGCCAGCAGCCGGTTGGGGGACAGGGGCGTCCAGCCCCAGCATTTT
V gene: TRBV4-3; clone size: -; D gene: -; J gene: TRBJ1-6; CDR3 protein: CASSQDKRSSYNSPLHF; CDR3 DNA: TGCGCCAGCAGCCAAGATAAGCGGAGCTCCTATAATTCACCCCTCCACTTT
V gene: TRBV27; clone size: -; D gene: -; J gene: TRBJ1-3; CDR3 protein: CASSVDRRAGNTIYF; CDR3 DNA: TGTGCCAGCAGTGTAGACAGGCGGGCTGGAAACACCATATATTTT
V gene: TRBV7-8; clone size: once; D gene: TRBD1; J gene: TRBJ1-6; CDR3 protein: CARSLVEQGIGSPLHF; CDR3 DNA: TGTGCCAGAAGCTTAGTTGAACAGGGGATCGGATCACCCCTCCACTTT
V gene: TRBV27; clone size: few; D gene: TRBD1; J gene: TRBJ1-2; CDR3 protein: CASRQTGVYGYTF; CDR3 DNA: TGTGCCAGCAGACAGACAGGGGTCTATGGCTACACCTTC
V gene: TRBV20-1; clone size: -; D gene: -; J gene: TRBJ1-6; CDR3 protein: CSVPDINNSPLHF; CDR3 DNA: TGCAGTGTCCCCGATATTAATAATTCACCCCTCCACTTT
V gene: TRBV6-5; clone size: many; D gene: -; J gene: TRBJ1-2; CDR3 protein: CASSQPPGEGGYTF; CDR3 DNA: TGTGCCAGCAGTCAACCCCCCGGGGAGGGGGGCTACACCTTC
V gene: TRBV6-2/TRBV6-3; clone size: few; D gene: -; J gene: TRBJ2-7; CDR3 protein: CASTFREGEQYF; CDR3 DNA: TGTGCCAGCACCTTTCGAGAGGGCGAGCAGTACTTC
V gene: TRBV24-1; clone size: -; D gene: -; J gene: TRBJ2-1; CDR3 protein: CATSAKTSYNEQFF; CDR3 DNA: TGTGCCACCAGTGCTAAAACTAGCTACAATGAGCAGTTCTTC
V gene: TRBV3-1; clone size: few; D gene: TRBD1; J gene: TRBJ2-4; CDR3 protein: CASSSRGQENIQYF; CDR3 DNA: TGTGCCAGCAGCTCCCGAGGACAGGAAAACATTCAGTACTTC
V gene: TRBV5-1; clone size: -; D gene: TRBD2; J gene: TRBJ2-2; CDR3 protein: CASSIQSSGDEELFF; CDR3 DNA: TGCGCCAGCAGCATACAATCTAGCGGCGATGAGGAGCTGTTTTTT
V gene: TRBV7-2; clone size: many; D gene: -; J gene: TRBJ2-1; CDR3 protein: CASSPRHEQFF; CDR3 DNA: TGTGCCAGCAGCCCCAGGCATGAGCAGTTCTTC
V gene: TRBV12-3/TRBV12-4; clone size: many; D gene: -; J gene: TRBJ1-1; CDR3 protein: CASSFSGTQAFF; CDR3 DNA: TGTGCCAGCAGTTTCTCGGGTACTCAAGCTTTCTTT
V gene: TRBV18; clone size: -; D gene: TRBD1; J gene: TRBJ1-1; CDR3 protein: CASSRNRDSEAFF; CDR3 DNA: TGTGCCAGCTCACGCAACCGGGACAGTGAAGCTTTCTTT
V gene: TRBV18; clone size: -; D gene: -; J gene: TRBJ2-1; CDR3 protein: CASSPANNEQFF; CDR3 DNA: TGTGCCAGCTCACCAGCGAACAATGAGCAGTTCTTC